This is a list of T cell receptor beta chains from one sample in a study of regulatory T cells in long-lasting Graves disease. TCRdb ran MiXCR on the multiplex PCR reads and lists one entry per CDR3 protein. This sample has about 470,000 distinct CDR3 sequences, with roughly 20% found just once. Sequencing was performed on peripheral blood mononuclear cells (PBMCs), taken when the disease was refractory, from a patient treated with antithyroid drugs. Receptors were obtained from a female donor with Graves disease. Each CDR3 is given with its conserved first and last residue. The order of the fields is V gene, CDR3 protein.

>TRBV28
CASSLSPGTDTDTQYF
>TRBV10-3
CAISEGDHSYTF
>TRBV20-1
CSARDSLAGIQETQYF
>TRBV24-1
CATSDRQGRETQYF
>TRBV28
CASSYPLAGGTGELFF
>TRBV11-3
CASSPREGGRTYNEQFF
>TRBV12-3/TRBV12-4
CASSPSGEQYF
>TRBV27
CASPPGPLYEQYF
>TRBV28
CASSLYPFGSYNEQFF
>TRBV27
CASSLSYGGFMNTEAFF